Sequencing of this T cell receptor beta chain was carried out in a study of T cells in localized non-small cell lung cancer. Assay: immunoSEQ multiplex PCR; the TCRdb copy retains only in-frame clones and omits some. This sample yields around 64,000 clones, of which about 90% are seen a single time; roughly a fifth belongs to the top ten. The CDR3 runs to 15 residues. The V segment lost 0 bases and the J segment 5 bases; nucleotides outside the gene matches: 4. The germline gives CDR1 SGHRS, CDR2 YFSETQ. The source is a man aged 35-75 years with stage I squamous cell lung carcinoma. The chain uses TRBV5-1 and TRBJ2-5, with 10 bases identical to TRBD2. Sample: peripheral blood, taken before any cancer treatment. This CDR3 is CASSLVSGRAETQYF. Here the CDR3 DNA reads TGCGCCAGCAGCTTGGTAAGCGGGAGGGCGGAGACCCAGTACTTC. The full variable domain, rest sourced from reference TRBV5-1 and TRBJ2-5, is KAGVTQTPRYLIKTRGQQVTLSCSPISGHRSVSWYQQTPGQGLQFLFEYFSETQRNKGNFPGRFSGRQFSNSRSEMNVSTLELGDSALYLCASSLVSGRAETQYFGPGTRLLVL.